One T cell receptor (beta chain) is described in this entry. Its antigen is still unknown. Profiling relied on immunoSEQ multiplex PCR, and the TCRdb table lists in-frame clones only, not all of them. The sample has 50,000 or so clones, 75% to 90% seen once. Trimming removed 2 bases from V and 4 bases from J; junction bases left unmatched: 10. Germline CDR1 is KGHSH and CDR2 is LQKENI. The CDR3 has 16 amino acids. This sample was taken from a study of OX40 agonist ivuxolimab in advanced cancers. Study at large: Enrollees could have had prior anti-PD-1, anti-PD-L1 or anti-CTLA-4 therapy, which 40% to 45% had received.

Regarding the study as a whole: No determination was made of the antigen specificity of the expanded peripheral T cells.

The source is an adult with an advanced solid tumor such as melanoma, head and neck, liver or kidney cancer. This chain connects TRBV18 to TRBJ1-2; TRBD1 agrees at 7 bases. The source material was CD4+ or CD8+ T cells sorted from blood, sampled in a trial of the OX40 agonist ivuxolimab. The CDR3, as DNA: TGTGCCAGCTCACCAACGTTGGGGGACAGTTCCTATGGCTACACCTTC. Translated: CASSPTLGDSSYGYTF.